This T cell receptor beta chain was obtained from a study of CD8+CD57+ T cells in acquired aplastic anemia. Study background: Quantities of DNA derived from sorted CD4+ and CD8+ cells averaged 3.2 ug.

The CDR3 extends over 14 amino acids. The ends lost 6 bases at V and 7 bases at J; junction bases unmatched: 11. CDR1 and CDR2 from the germline V gene are MGHDK and SYGVNS. This clonotype was seen at least ten times. Its antigen is currently unknown. Whoever was chosen for sequencing had shown CD8+CD57+ cell expansion by flow cytometry. No therapy had been given to the patients at the time of blood sampling. Profiling that covered TCR beta VDJ and CDR3 relied on genomic DNA as its template. TCRdb reanalysed the reads using MiXCR and keeps one entry per CDR3 protein. Among roughly 500,000 distinct CDR3 sequences, over 25% were seen once, and the ten largest hold 0.82%. Study outcomes and limitations: Patients and controls turned out to have approximately 29 CD8+ CDR3 sequences in common.

The sequenced material came from sorted CD4+, CD8+, or CD8+CD57+ T cells (not recorded which) from PBMCs. This rearrangement joins TRBV25-1 to TRBJ2-7; 8 bases agree with TRBD1. This TCR was sampled from a human donor with aplastic anemia. The CDR3 loop reads CASSQPGGSGEQYF. The DNA of the CDR3 is TGTGCCAGCAGCCAACCAGGGGGCTCAGGGGAGCAGTACTTC.